Listed here are 13 T cell receptor beta chains from one sample, sequenced in a study of T cell responses to AZD1222 COVID-19 vaccine. Only in-frame clones appear in the TCRdb table, and some are missing; sequencing was by immunoSEQ multiplex PCR. This table has about 140,000 clones, 92% appearing once. The sequences come from peripheral blood, collected on day 0 of AZD1222 vaccination. These receptors originate from an adult in good health.

V gene TRBV11-3 combines with J gene TRBJ2-2, with a tentative D call TRBD1 (6 bases). Looked up from germline, CDR1 is SGHNT and CDR2 is YENEEA. Trimming shortened V by 4 bases and J by 7 bases, and 13 bases separated the two germline ends. CDR3 length: 14 residues. This CDR3 is CASSSYRAVGELFF. CDR3 sequence (DNA): TGTGCCAGCAGCTCTTACAGGGCTGTCGGGGAGCTGTTTTTT.

The V call is TRBV5-1, the J call TRBJ1-1; a weak D match, TRBD1 (6 bases). CDR1 and CDR2 from the germline V gene are SGHRS and YFSETQ. Deletions cut 4 bases from V and 4 bases from J, with 14 bases between. The CDR3 loop spans 14 amino acids. CDR3 residues: CASSAQGGSTEAFF. CDR3 DNA sequence: TGCGCCAGCAGCGCACAGGGAGGTAGCACTGAAGCTTTCTTT.

The chain employs TRBV7-9 and TRBJ1-1, with TRBD1 identical over 10 bases. CDR1 SEHNR and CDR2 FQNEAQ come from the germline V gene (reference sequence). J lost 5 bases, V lost 1 base, and 7 bases had no gene match. CDR3 size: 16 residues. In DNA, the CDR3 is TGTGCCAGCAGCTTAGACTTGGGACAGGGGAAAACTGAAGCTTTCTTT. Amino acids: CASSLDLGQGKTEAFF. Combining the CDR3 with reference TRBV7-9 and TRBJ1-1 gives the whole variable domain DTGVSQNPRHKITKRGQNVTFRCDPISEHNRLYWYRQTLGQGPEFLTYFQNEAQLEKSRLLSDRFSAERPKGSFSTLEIQRTEQGDSAMYLCASSLDLGQGKTEAFFGQGTRLTVV.

This chain connects TRBV3-1 (or the pseudogene TRBV3-2) to TRBJ1-2; no reliable D call. V lost 3 bases and J lost 4, with 6 bases in between. This CDR3 is built from 12 residues. The V gene's germline CDR1 is LGHDT and CDR2 YNNKEL (reference sequence). The CDR3 DNA follows: TGTGCCAGCAGCCAGGGCGGCTATGGCTACACCTTC. This translates into CASSQGGYGYTF.

J is TRBJ2-7 and V is TRBV10-2, with D possibly TRBD2 on 5 matching bases. The V end was cut by 0 bases, the J end by 0 bases, with 15 bases between. This CDR3 comprises 17 residues. Germline values: CDR1 WSHSY, CDR2 SAAADI. CDR3 DNA: TGCGCCAGCAGTGAGTCGAAGCGGCCAGGCCACTCCTACGAGCAGTACTTC. Its protein product is CASSESKRPGHSYEQYF.

This clone has just one count. The chain has TRBV27 and TRBJ1-6, with D possibly TRBD1 on 6 matching bases. The germline V gene encodes CDR1 MNHEY and CDR2 SMNVEV (reference sequence). V was shortened by 2 bases and J by 10 bases, with 12 bases between the two germline ends. The CDR3 runs to 14 residues. The CDR3: CASSLGAGVSPLHF. The CDR3 DNA reads TGTGCCAGCAGTTTAGGGGCAGGGGTCTCACCCCTCCACTTT.

This chain links TRBV6-5 with TRBJ1-2; 10 nucleotides line up with TRBD1. V lost 6 bases and J lost 7; bases outside the gene matches: 5. The CDR3 is made up of 13 amino acids. Per germline, CDR1 MNHEY and CDR2 SVGAGI. The CDR3 bases are TGTGCCAGCAGCGACAGGGGGCTCGGTGGCTACACCTTC. It is translated as CASSDRGLGGYTF.

This clone was counted a single time. V and J are TRBV5-1 and TRBJ1-1, with 10 bases fitting TRBD1. CDR3 length: 17 residues. After removal of 0 bases from V and 4 bases from J, the junction contained 9 bases not matched to a gene. Germline V gives CDR1 SGHRS, CDR2 YFSETQ. CDR3 sequence: CASSLASIRDRGTEAFF. The DNA of the CDR3 is TGCGCCAGCAGCTTGGCCTCTATCCGGGACAGGGGCACTGAAGCTTTCTTT.

The chain is built from TRBV29-1 and TRBJ2-7; 11 bases are a match to TRBD2. V shed 6 bases and J 0 bases; nucleotides not matched to a gene: 4. Germline assignment: CDR1 SQVTM and CDR2 ANQGSEA. The CDR3 is 14 residues long. CDR3 nucleotide sequence: TGCAGCGTAGGACTAGCGGGTATCTCCTACGAGCAGTACTTC. It specifies CSVGLAGISYEQYF.

The rearrangement links TRBV5-1 to TRBJ1-1; no clear D gene. The CDR3 is 13 residues long. Deletions cut 5 bases from V and 2 bases from J, with 10 bases between. Germline CDR1 reads SGHRS; CDR2 reads YFSETQ. CDR3 protein: CASRFGENTEAFF. The CDR3 nucleotides are TGCGCCAGCAGGTTCGGGGAAAACACTGAAGCTTTCTTT.

The chain carries TRBV19 and TRBJ2-1; no reliable D call. The ends were cut back, 1 base at V and 7 bases at J, with 14 bases in the middle. CDR3 length equals 15 residues. The germline CDR1 and CDR2 sequences are LNHDA and SQIVND (reference sequence). The CDR3 nucleotides read TGTGCCAGTAGTATAGGGGCCCATTACTCTAATGAGCAGTTCTTC. Translated: CASSIGAHYSNEQFF.

This clone was seen once. V and J are TRBV6-4 and TRBJ1-1; D is possibly TRBD1 (5 bases). From germline, CDR1 is MRHNA and CDR2 SNTAGT. V lost 6 bases, J lost 5 bases, and 13 bases lay in between. The CDR3 length is 13 residues. The CDR3, as DNA: TGTGCCAGCAGACCGGGACGATGGACTGAAGCTTTCTTT. It yields the protein CASRPGRWTEAFF.

The V call is TRBV2, the J call TRBJ2-7, with D hard to call. The CDR3 has 12 residues. V dropped 8 bases and J dropped 0 bases, with 8 bases sitting between them. The germline gives CDR1 SNHLY, CDR2 FYNNEI. This CDR3 is CASRTDSYEQYF. In DNA form, the CDR3 reads TGTGCCAGCCGGACGGACTCCTACGAGCAGTACTTC.